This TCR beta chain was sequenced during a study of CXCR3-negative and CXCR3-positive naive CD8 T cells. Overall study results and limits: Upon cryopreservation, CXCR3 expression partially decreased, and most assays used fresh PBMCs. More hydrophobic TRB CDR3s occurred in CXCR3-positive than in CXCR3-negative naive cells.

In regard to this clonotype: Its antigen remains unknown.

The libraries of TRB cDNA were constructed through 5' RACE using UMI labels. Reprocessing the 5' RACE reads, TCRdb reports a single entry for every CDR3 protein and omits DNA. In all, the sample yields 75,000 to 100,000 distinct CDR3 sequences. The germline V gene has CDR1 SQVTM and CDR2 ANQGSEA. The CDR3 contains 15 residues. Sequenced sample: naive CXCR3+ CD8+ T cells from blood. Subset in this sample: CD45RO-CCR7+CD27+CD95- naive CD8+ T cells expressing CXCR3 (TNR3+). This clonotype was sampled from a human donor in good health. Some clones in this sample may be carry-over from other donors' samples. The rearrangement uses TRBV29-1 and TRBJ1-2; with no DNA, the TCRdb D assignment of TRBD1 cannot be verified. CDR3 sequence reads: CSVEGRTEGNYGYTF. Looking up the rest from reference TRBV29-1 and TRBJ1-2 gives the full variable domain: SAVISQKPSRDICQRGTSLTIQCQVDSQVTMMFWYRQQPGQSLTLIATANQGSEATYESGFVIDKFPISRPNLTFSTLTVSNMSPEDSSIYLCSVEGRTEGNYGYTFGSGTRLTVV.